The subject of this entry is one TCR beta chain. This clonotype has ten or more counts. The antigen this receptor binds is unknown. At one of its ends the junction is not consistent with the germline gene, which may arise from a read error. These data originate in a study of human T cells and chemical hapten exposure listed by TCRdb under 2021. Background for the entire study: For sensitization, 2% DPC in acetone was applied to a 2 cm by 2 cm area of upper inner arm skin. Throughout the study period of 20 to 30 weeks, patients also received therapeutic DPC doses to the scalp every week. Patch testing was done on the upper back using Finn chambers containing 0.01% DPC, and results were scored after 6 days according to International Contact Dermatitis Research Group standards. Alopecia areata with under or over 50% scalp involvement, alopecia totalis and alopecia universalis were represented in the patient cohort, which was mostly female. Libraries were pooled for sequencing, and variation in per-sample TCR yields was attributed mainly to small differences in library volumes within the pool. This study followed changes in the peripheral blood TCR repertoire in vivo during primary and secondary sensitization of alopecia patients to the hapten diphenylcyclopropenone (DPC). Blood samples were taken from patients before sensitization (week 0) and at 2, 6 and about 24 weeks after DPC sensitization. Blood for TCR sequencing was provided by twenty-nine alopecia patients at one to four time points (pre-sensitization, 2, 6 and 24 weeks). The research as a whole found: After repeated subsampling, changes were observed in the strength of the expansion versus patch-test correlation and in the threshold at which the correlation became significant. Alopecia, a presumed autoimmune disease, was present in all patients, so the immune response of the patients might differ from that of healthy individuals. A positive correlation was found between the number of PT1 expanded TCRs and patch test score, with significance reached at thresholds 8, 16 and 32 but not 4. DPC sensitization did not change how many TCRs were above 1 in 1000 frequency, and no evidence was found of alterations in global repertoire structure. Compared with pre-sensitization or healthy control sets, expanded TCRs formed significantly more large CDR3 similarity clusters, which is consistent with antigen-driven responses.

The sample's time point label, in plain terms: pre-sensitization, week 0. The treatment or condition label, as the study defines it: therapeutic diphenylcyclopropenone sensitization with weekly scalp DPC. Blood at each patch-test visit was drawn before the patch test was applied. Patients were eligible if aged 18 to 70, diagnosed with alopecia and judged suitable for DPC therapy, and pregnant patients were excluded. Total RNA was isolated from unfractionated whole blood collected in Tempus Blood RNA tubes. Libraries came from RACE. TCRdb names NextSeq 500 as the instrument used. Library preparation attached unique molecular identifiers to individual cDNA molecules for quantitative, reproducible TCR counting. For every blood RNA sample, sequencing covered both the TCR alpha and TCR beta chains. The study's own analysis went as follows. Samples had a median of approximately 96,000 TCRs, with a range from about 20,000 to 690,600. V, J and CDR3 annotation of the TCR reads was performed with the Decombinator software suite. For the PS versus PT1 abundance plots, all samples were subsampled to the same number of TCRs (28,000). Expanded TCRs were defined as absent before sensitization and observed at least eight times at the 2-week time point. Starting from the raw public reads, TCRdb applied fastp trimming at Q25, assembled clones with MiXCR and retained in-frame beta chains. Rows matching on CDR3 protein sequence are summarized as one entry with the most common DNA and genes. TCRdb assigned the V and J calls; the authors' analysis was not used. Here the sample has about 70,000 distinct CDR3 sequences; about 10% occur a single time. The ten largest clones capture 4.5% to 5.5% of the sample.

CDR1 DFQATT and CDR2 SNEGSKA are derived from the germline V gene (reference sequence). From the cysteine through the phenylalanine, the CDR3 covers 12 amino acids. The read is trimmed to its CDR3 DNA, 36 bases read in frame from base 1. The V and J segments used are TRBV20-1 and TRBJ2-2, with 9 bases matching TRBD1. Material: whole blood, obtained in connection with sensitization to the hapten diphenylcyclopropenone (DPC). The source is a woman aged 50 to 65 with alopecia areata. Some clones in this sample may be carry-over from other donors' samples. The DNA sequence reads TGTGGGGGACAGGGCGACCGCGGGGAGCTGTTTTTT. Its protein product is CGGQGDRGELFF.